This TCR beta chain is drawn from a study of post-analysis software for immune sequencing data. Whole-study context: Relapsing-remitting, secondary progressive and progressive-relapsing multiple sclerosis were all included among the disease courses. Study observations and caveats: Controls had significantly higher normalized Chao1 diversity than multiple sclerosis patients. Five or six TRBV segments appeared more often in patients than in controls, and TRBV5-6, TRBV5-1 and TRBV20-1 were among these. Samples made in the same batch grouped tightly together by F measure.

TCR beta libraries were prepared from cDNA with unique molecular identifiers. A population of 1 to 10 million T cells gave rise to roughly 0.5 million cDNA molecules. TCRdb used MiXCR to reprocess the PCR reads, holding one entry per CDR3 protein. The table includes fewer than 900,000 distinct CDR3 sequences, about 45% detected once. The CDR3 loop spans 12 amino acids. The ends were cut back, 6 bases at V and 6 bases at J, with 14 bases in the middle. The V gene's germline CDR1 is DFQATT and CDR2 SNEGSKA (reference sequence). Concerning this clonotype itself: Its antigen is as yet unknown.

This chain joins TRBV20-1 and TRBJ1-2; D remains unclear. Sequencing input: blood. The TCR sequence derives from a girl aged 10 to 17 with multiple sclerosis. CDR3 region: CSASDLGDGYTF. DNA for the CDR3: TGCAGTGCCTCGGACCTTGGAGATGGCTACACCTTC.